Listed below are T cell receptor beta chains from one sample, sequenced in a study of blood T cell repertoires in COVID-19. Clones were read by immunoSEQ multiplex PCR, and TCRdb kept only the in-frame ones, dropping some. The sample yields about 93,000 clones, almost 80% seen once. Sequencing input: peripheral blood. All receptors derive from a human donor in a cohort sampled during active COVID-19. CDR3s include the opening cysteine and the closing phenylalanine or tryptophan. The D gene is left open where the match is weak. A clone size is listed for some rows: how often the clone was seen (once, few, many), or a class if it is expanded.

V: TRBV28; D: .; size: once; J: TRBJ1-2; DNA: TGTGCCAGTCGCTCCGGGGTATTCTATGGCTACACCTTC; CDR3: CASRSGVFYGYTF
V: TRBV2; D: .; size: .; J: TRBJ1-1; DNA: TGTGCCACTACCAGTGGGCAGAACACTGAAGCTTTCTTT; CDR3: CATTSGQNTEAFF
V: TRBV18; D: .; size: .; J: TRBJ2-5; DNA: TGTGCCAGCTCACCGGGGCAGAAAGAGACCCAGTACTTC; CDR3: CASSPGQKETQYF
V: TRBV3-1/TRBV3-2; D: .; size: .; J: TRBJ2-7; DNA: TGTGCCAGCAGCCTTACGGAGGGGCCCTACGAGCAGTACTTC; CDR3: CASSLTEGPYEQYF
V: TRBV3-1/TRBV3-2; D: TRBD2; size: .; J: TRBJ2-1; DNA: TGTGCCAGCAGCGCCGGGACTAGCAGCTACAATGAGCAGTTCTTC; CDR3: CASSAGTSSYNEQFF
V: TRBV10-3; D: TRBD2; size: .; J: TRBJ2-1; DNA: TGTGCCATCAGTGCCGGGGATCTCCGGACTAGCGGGAGGCGGCGAGAGCAGTTCTTC; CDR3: CAISAGDLRTSGRRREQFF
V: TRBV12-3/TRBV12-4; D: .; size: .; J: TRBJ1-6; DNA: TGTGCCAGCAGGGACAGTCCCTATTCACCCCTCCACTTT; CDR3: CASRDSPYSPLHF
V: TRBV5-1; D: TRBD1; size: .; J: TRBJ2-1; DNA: TGCGCCAGCAGCTTGGAGACAGGGACGTATGAGCAGTTCTTC; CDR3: CASSLETGTYEQFF
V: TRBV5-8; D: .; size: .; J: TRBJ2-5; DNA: TGTGCCAGCAGCCCTAGGGGGGGTCGGGAGACCCAGTACTTC; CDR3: CASSPRGGRETQYF
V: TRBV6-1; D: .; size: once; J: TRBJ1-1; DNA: TGTGCCAGCAGCGAAGGGGGGGTTACTGAAGCTTTCTTT; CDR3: CASSEGGVTEAFF
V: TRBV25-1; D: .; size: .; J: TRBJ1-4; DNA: TGTGCCAGCAGTGAACCAAATACCGGGTTTAATGAAAAACTGTTTTTT; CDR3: CASSEPNTGFNEKLFF
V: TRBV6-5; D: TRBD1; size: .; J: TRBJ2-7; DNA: TGTGCCAGCAGTATTGGACAGGGGAGCGAGCAGTACTTC; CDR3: CASSIGQGSEQYF
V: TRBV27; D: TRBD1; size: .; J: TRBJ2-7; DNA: TGTGCCAGCCGCCTACAGGGGAATGGACACGAGCAGTACTTC; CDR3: CASRLQGNGHEQYF
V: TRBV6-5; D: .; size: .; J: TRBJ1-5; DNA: TGTGCCAGCACCCTTAGCCGACGGCTTCAGCCCCAGCATTTT; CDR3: CASTLSRRLQPQHF
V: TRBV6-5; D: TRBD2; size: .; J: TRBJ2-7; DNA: TGTGCCAGCAGACCCCGGGGGGGCTCCTACGAGCAGTACTTC; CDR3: CASRPRGGSYEQYF
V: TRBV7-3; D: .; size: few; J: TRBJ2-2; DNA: TGTGCCAGCAGTCAAATGAACACCGGGGAGCTGTTTTTT; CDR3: CASSQMNTGELFF
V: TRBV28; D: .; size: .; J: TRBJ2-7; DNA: TGTGCCAGCAGACGACAGGACGAGCAGCACTTC; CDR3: CASRRQDEQHF
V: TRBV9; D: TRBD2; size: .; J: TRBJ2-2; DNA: TGTGCCTCCTCCGGGACTAGCGGCACCGGGGAGCTGTTTTTT; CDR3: CASSGTSGTGELFF
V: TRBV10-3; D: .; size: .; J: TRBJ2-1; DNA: TGTGCCATCAGTGAGCTACGGAATGAGCAGTTCTTC; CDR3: CAISELRNEQFF
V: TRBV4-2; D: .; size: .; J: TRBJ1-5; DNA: TGTGCCAGCAGCCAAGATGTGGGGGGGAGCAATCAGCCCCAGCATTTT; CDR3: CASSQDVGGSNQPQHF
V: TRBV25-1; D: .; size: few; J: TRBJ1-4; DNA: TGTGCCAGCAGTAAGCAGGGTTTACGAGAAAAACTGTTTTTT; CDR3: CASSKQGLREKLFF
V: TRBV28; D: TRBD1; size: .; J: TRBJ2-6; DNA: TGTGCCAGCAGTTTCAGAGGCAGGGGGAGCTCTGGGGCCAACGTCCTGACTTTC; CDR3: CASSFRGRGSSGANVLTF
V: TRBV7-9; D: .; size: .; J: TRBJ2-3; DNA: TGTGCCAGCAGCTTAGGTGGGCTCCGGGGGAAGAGCACAGATACGCAGTATTTT; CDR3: CASSLGGLRGKSTDTQYF
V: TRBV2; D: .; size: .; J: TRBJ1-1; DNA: TGTGCCAGCACCCGGGAGGGGCAGGGGAACACTGAAGCTTTCTTT; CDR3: CASTREGQGNTEAFF
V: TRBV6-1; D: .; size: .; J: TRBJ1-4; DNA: TGTGCCAGCAGTGAATATGGGGGGACTAATGAAAAACTGTTTTTT; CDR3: CASSEYGGTNEKLFF
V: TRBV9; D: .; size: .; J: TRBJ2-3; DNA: TGTGCCAGCAGCGCAGGATATCCAGATACGCAGTATTTT; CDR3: CASSAGYPDTQYF
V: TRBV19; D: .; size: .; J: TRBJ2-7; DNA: TGTGCCAGTAGTCTAGCCTCCAGCTCCTACGAGCAGTACTTC; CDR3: CASSLASSSYEQYF
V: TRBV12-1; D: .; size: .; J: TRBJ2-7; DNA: TGTGCCAGCAGCGCGGGACTAGCGGGAGGTGGGACCTACGAGCAGTACTTC; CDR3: CASSAGLAGGGTYEQYF
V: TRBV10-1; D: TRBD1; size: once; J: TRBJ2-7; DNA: TGCGCCAGCAGTGAGGGGGACAGGGGGACCTACGAGCAGTACTTC; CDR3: CASSEGDRGTYEQYF
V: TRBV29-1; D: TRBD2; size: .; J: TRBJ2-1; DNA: TGCAGCGTTGAAGGGACGTCCGCGACTAGCGGCCCTAATGAGCAGTTCTTC; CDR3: CSVEGTSATSGPNEQFF
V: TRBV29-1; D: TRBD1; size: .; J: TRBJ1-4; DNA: TGCAGCGTGGGACAGGGTCGTGAAAAACTGTTTTTT; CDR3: CSVGQGREKLFF
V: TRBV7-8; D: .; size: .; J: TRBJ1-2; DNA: TGTGCCAGCACCGAAGGTCCAGGACTCTATGGCTACACCTTC; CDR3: CASTEGPGLYGYTF
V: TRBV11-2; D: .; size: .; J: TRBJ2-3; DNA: TGTGCCAGCAGCTTAGATAGACAGGCAAGGGGCACAGATACGCAGTATTTT; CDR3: CASSLDRQARGTDTQYF
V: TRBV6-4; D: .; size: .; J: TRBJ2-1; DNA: TGTGCCAGCAGTCTTCGGACAGACAACAATGAGCAGTTCTTC; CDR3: CASSLRTDNNEQFF
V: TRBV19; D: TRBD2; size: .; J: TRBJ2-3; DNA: TGTGCCAGTAGCGGGAGGACCACAGATACGCAGTATTTT; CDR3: CASSGRTTDTQYF
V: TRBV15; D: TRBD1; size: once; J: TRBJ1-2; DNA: TGTGCCACCAGCAGGACAGGGGATGGCTACACCTTC; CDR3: CATSRTGDGYTF
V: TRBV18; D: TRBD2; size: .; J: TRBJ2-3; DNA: TGTGCCAGCTCACCCGTTCGAGCGGGAGGGCCTGGAGATACGCAGTATTTT; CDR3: CASSPVRAGGPGDTQYF
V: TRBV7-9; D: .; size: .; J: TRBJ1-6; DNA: TGTGCCAGCTGCGCCTCCTATAATTCACCCCTCCACTTT; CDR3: CASCASYNSPLHF
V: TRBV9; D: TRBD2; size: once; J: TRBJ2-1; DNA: TGTGCCAGCAGCGTTATCGGACTAGCGGGAGCTTCGAATGAGCAGTTCTTC; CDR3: CASSVIGLAGASNEQFF
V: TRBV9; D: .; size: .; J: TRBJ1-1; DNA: TGTGCCAGCAGCCAAAACACACTGAACACTGAAGCTTTCTTT; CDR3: CASSQNTLNTEAFF
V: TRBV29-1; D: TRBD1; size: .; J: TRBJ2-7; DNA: TGCAGCGTTCAGGGCGGAGGGACAGGTCCCTCCTACGAGCAGTACTTC; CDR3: CSVQGGGTGPSYEQYF
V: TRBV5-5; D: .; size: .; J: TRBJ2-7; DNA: TGTGCCAGCAGCTCCACCTCTAGGTACGAGCAGTACTTC; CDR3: CASSSTSRYEQYF
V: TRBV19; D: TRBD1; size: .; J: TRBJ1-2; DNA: TGTGCCAGTAGAGACGGACAGGGCCCCTATGGCTACACCTTC; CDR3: CASRDGQGPYGYTF
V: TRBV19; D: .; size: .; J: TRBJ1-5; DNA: TGTGCCAGTTTTAGGGGCTGGAATCAGCCCCAGCATTTT; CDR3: CASFRGWNQPQHF
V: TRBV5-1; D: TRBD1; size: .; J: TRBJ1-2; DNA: TGCGCCAGCAGCTTGGGACAGGGGAGGTATGGCTACACCTTC; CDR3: CASSLGQGRYGYTF
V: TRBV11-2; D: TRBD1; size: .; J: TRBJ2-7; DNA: TGTGCCAGCAGCTGGATGGGTGGGACAGCTACCTACGAGCAGTACTTC; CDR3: CASSWMGGTATYEQYF
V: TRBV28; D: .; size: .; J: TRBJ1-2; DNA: TGTGCCAGCAGTCTGACTGTATTTGGCTACACCTTC; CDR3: CASSLTVFGYTF
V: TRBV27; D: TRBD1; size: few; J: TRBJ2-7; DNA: TGTGCCAGCAGTTCGGACAGGGCCGTATACGAGCAGTACTTC; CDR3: CASSSDRAVYEQYF
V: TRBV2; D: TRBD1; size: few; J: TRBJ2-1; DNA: TGTGCCACAAAACCCGACAGGGTTCCTGAGCAGTTCTTC; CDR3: CATKPDRVPEQFF
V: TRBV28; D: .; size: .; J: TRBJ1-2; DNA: TGTGCCAGCAGTTTATTCGGTGGCGGTTCCTATGGCTACACCTTC; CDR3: CASSLFGGGSYGYTF
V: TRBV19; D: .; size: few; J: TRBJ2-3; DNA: TGTGCCAGTAGTATAGGGACAGCCACAGATACGCAGTATTTT; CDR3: CASSIGTATDTQYF
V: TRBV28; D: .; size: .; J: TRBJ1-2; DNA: TGTGCCAGCAGTTCCCCCGCCAGGATGGGTGGCTACACCTTC; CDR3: CASSSPARMGGYTF
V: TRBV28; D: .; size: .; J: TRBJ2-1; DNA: TGTGCCAGCAGGGCGGCGATGAGCTCCTACAATGAGCAGTTCTTC; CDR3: CASRAAMSSYNEQFF